This T cell receptor (beta chain) was sequenced in a study of human T cells and chemical hapten exposure. Study at large: Yields of TCR per sample differed, chiefly owing to small differences in pooled library volume.

The CDR3 contains 14 residues. Trimming pared 6 bases from V and 3 bases from J, leaving 15 bases between. In germline, CDR1 is MDHEN, CDR2 SYDVKM. Unique molecular identifiers were linked by the library to individual cDNA molecules. TCRdb reprocessed the RACE reads with MiXCR, giving one entry per CDR3 protein. Here the sample spans roughly 100,000 distinct CDR3 sequences, about 8.6% being singletons. This clonotype was seen a few times. The time point was: healthy volunteer bleed at 2 weeks. Unfractionated whole blood yielded total RNA. The clonotype comes from a female donor in good health. Some clones in this sample may be carry-over from other donors' samples. The sample consisted of whole blood. The chain uses TRBV28 and TRBJ2-7; tentatively, D is TRBD1 (6 bases). The CDR3 region is CASSPTGTGYEQYF. Written as DNA, the CDR3 is TGTGCCAGCAGCCCGACAGGCACTGGCTACGAGCAGTACTTC.